This T cell receptor beta chain was recovered during a study of neurological immune-mediated disorders. Study findings and constraints: Association of the multiple sclerosis repertoire cluster with clinical or MRI features was not observed for any feature.

TCRdb redid the calling of the 5' RACE reads with MiXCR, one entry per CDR3 protein. Of some 46,000 distinct CDR3 sequences in the sample, approximately 4.5% were seen once. This clonotype was recorded many times. Its target is not known. Sequencing was done on a sample of PBMCs. This TCR was sampled from a woman aged 60-75 years with multiple sclerosis.

The CDR3 DNA reads as TGTGCCAGCAGCTTGGCTGGGGACAGGGCCAGGAGTGAGCAGTTCTTC. It is translated as CASSLAGDRARSEQFF. The gene calls are TRBV5-8 and TRBJ2-1; TRBD1 matches 9 bases. V dropped 0 bases and J dropped 9; count of bases not matched to a gene: 10. The CDR3 is made up of 16 amino acids. Germline V gene sequence: CDR1 SGHTS, CDR2 YDEGEE. The whole variable domain, filled in from reference TRBV5-8 and TRBJ2-1, reads EAGVTQSPTHLIKTRGQQATLRCSPISGHTSVYWYQQALGLGLQFLLWYDEGEERNRGNFPPRFSGRQFPNYSSELNVNALELEDSALYLCASSLAGDRARSEQFFGPGTRLTVL.